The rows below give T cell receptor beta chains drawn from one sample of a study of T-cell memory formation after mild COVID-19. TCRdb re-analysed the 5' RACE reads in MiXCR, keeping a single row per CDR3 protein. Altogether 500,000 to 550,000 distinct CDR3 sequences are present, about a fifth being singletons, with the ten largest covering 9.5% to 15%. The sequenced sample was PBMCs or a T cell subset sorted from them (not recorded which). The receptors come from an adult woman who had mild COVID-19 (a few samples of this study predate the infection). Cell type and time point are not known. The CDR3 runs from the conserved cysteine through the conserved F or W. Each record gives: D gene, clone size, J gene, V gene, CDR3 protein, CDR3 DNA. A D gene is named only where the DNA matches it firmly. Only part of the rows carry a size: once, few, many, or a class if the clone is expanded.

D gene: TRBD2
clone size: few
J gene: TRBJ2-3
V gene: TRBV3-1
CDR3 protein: CASSQVAGGGTDTQYF
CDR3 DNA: TGTGCCAGCAGCCAAGTGGCGGGAGGAGGCACAGATACGCAGTATTTT

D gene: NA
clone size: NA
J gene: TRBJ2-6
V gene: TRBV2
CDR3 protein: CASNPGRAISGANVLTF
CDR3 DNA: TGTGCCAGTAACCCTGGGCGGGCAATCTCTGGGGCCAACGTCCTGACTTTC

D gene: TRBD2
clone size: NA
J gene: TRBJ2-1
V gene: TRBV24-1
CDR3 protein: CATSGTSGVWNEQFF
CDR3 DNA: TGTGCCACCAGTGGAACTAGCGGGGTCTGGAATGAGCAGTTCTTC

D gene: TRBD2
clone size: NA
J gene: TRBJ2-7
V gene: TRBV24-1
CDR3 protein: CATSDGAGGPYEQYF
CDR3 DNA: TGTGCCACCAGTGATGGAGCGGGAGGGCCTTACGAGCAGTACTTC

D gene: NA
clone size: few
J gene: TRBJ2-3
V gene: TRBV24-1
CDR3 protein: CATATGSTDTQYF
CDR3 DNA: TGTGCCACCGCCACCGGGAGCACAGATACGCAGTATTTT

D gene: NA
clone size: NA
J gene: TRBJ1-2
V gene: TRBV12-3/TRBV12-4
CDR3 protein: CASVPPENYGYTF
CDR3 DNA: TGTGCCAGCGTACCCCCTGAGAACTATGGCTACACCTTC

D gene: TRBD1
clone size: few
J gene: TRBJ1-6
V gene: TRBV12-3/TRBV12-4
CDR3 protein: CASSRTGGGGSPLHF
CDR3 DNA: TGTGCCAGCAGTCGCACAGGGGGGGGGGGTTCACCCCTCCACTTT

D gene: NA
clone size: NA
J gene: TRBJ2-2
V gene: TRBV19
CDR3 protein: CASTFITGGELFF
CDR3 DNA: TGTGCCAGTACGTTTATTACCGGCGGGGAGCTGTTTTTT

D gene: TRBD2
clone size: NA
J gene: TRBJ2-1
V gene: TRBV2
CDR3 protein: CASRKGTSGGYNEQFF
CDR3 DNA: TGTGCCAGCAGAAAAGGGACTAGCGGGGGGTACAATGAGCAGTTCTTC

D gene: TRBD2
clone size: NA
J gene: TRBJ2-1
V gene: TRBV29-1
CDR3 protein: CSVGLAVSYNEQFF
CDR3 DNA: TGCAGCGTTGGACTAGCGGTTTCCTACAATGAGCAGTTCTTC

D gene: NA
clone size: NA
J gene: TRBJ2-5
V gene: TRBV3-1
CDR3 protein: CASSQEPNGRETQYF
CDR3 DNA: TGTGCCAGCAGCCAAGAGCCGAACGGGCGAGAGACCCAGTACTTC

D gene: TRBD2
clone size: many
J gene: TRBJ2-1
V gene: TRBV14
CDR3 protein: CASSLLAGVHNEQFF
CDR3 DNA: TGTGCCAGCAGCCTGTTAGCGGGAGTCCACAATGAGCAGTTCTTC

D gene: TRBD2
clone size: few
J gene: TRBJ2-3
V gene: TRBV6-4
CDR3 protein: CASSDVAGVRAYF
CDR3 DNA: TGTGCCAGCAGTGACGTAGCGGGAGTGCGTGCGTATTTT

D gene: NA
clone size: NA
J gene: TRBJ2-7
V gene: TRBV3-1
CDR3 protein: CASSQEGTRGGKRYEQYF
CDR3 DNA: TGTGCCAGCAGCCAAGAAGGGACTCGGGGCGGAAAGCGGTACGAGCAGTACTTC

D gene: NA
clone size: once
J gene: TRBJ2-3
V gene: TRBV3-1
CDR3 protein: CASSQDFVSGDTDTQYF
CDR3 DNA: TGTGCCAGCAGCCAAGATTTCGTTTCCGGAGACACAGATACGCAGTATTTT

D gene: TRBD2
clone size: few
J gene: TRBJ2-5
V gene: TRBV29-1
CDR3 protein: CSVEAGKLAPETQYF
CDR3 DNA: TGCAGCGTTGAAGCGGGTAAACTAGCGCCCGAGACCCAGTACTTC

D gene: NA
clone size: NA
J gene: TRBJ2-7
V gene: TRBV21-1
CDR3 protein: CASSKEGRWSYEQYF
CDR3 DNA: TGTGCCAGCAGCAAAGAAGGGAGATGGTCCTACGAGCAGTACTTC

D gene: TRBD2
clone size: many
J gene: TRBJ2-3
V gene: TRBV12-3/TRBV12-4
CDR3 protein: CASSYGTSRDTQYF
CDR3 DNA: TGTGCCAGCAGTTATGGGACTAGCCGAGATACGCAGTATTTT

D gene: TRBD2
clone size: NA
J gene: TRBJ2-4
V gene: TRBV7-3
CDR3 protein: CASSLSGRGGWSAKNIQYF
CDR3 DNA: TGTGCCAGCAGCTTAAGTGGGCGGGGGGGCTGGTCAGCCAAAAACATTCAGTACTTC

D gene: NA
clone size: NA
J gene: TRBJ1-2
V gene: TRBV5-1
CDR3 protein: CASSILVGPGYGYTF
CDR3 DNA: TGCGCCAGCAGCATCCTCGTGGGGCCAGGGTATGGCTACACCTTC

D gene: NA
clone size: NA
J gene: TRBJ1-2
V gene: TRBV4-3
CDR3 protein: CASSQDRSSYGYTF
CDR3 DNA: TGCGCCAGCAGCCAAGATAGAAGCAGCTATGGCTACACCTTC

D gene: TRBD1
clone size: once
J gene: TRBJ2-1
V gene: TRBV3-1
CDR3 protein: CASSQTRTGIISWEQFF
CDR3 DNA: TGTGCCAGCAGCCAAACAAGGACAGGGATTATATCATGGGAGCAGTTCTTC

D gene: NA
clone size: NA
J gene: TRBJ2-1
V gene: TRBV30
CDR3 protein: CAWSESASGQFF
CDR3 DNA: TGTGCCTGGAGTGAGTCAGCCTCCGGGCAGTTCTTC

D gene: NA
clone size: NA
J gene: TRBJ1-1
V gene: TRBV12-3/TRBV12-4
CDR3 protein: CASSTTVTEAFF
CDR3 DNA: TGTGCCAGCAGCACGACAGTCACTGAAGCTTTCTTT

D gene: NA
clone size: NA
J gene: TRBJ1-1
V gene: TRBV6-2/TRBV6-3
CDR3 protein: CASSYLLVGDRTEAFF
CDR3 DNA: TGTGCCAGCAGTTACTTGTTGGTCGGGGATAGGACTGAAGCTTTCTTT

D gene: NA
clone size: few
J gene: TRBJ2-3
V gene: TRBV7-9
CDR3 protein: CASSLRRTGGLDTQYF
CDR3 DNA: TGTGCCAGCAGCTTACGGAGGACAGGAGGGCTGGATACGCAGTATTTT

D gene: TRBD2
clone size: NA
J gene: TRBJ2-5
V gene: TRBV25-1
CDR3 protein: CASSEGRGQETQYF
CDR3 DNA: TGTGCCAGCAGTGAAGGGAGGGGTCAAGAGACCCAGTACTTC

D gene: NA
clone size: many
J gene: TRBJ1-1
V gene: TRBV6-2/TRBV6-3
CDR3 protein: CASSLTGRGTEAFF
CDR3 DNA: TGTGCCAGCAGCCTCACAGGGCGGGGAACTGAAGCTTTCTTT

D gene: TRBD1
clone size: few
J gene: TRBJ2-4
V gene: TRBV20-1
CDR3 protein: CSALRTGRGNIQYF
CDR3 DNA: TGCAGTGCTCTTCGGACAGGGCGTGGAAACATTCAGTACTTC

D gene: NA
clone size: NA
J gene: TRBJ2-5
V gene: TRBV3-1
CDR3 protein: CASSQESRKETQYF
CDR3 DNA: TGTGCCAGCAGCCAAGAGTCCAGGAAAGAGACCCAGTACTTC

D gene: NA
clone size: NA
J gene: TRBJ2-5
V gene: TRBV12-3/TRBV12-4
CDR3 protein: CASSFTRRGTQYF
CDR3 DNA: TGTGCCAGCAGTTTCACCCGGCGGGGGACCCAGTACTTC

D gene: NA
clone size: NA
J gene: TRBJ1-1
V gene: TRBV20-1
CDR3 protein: CSARVLNTEAFF
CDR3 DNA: TGCAGTGCTAGAGTGTTGAACACTGAAGCTTTCTTT

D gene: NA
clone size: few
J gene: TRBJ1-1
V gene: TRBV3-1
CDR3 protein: CASSQDRGGRTEAFF
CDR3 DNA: TGTGCCAGCAGCCAAGATAGGGGGGGAAGGACTGAAGCTTTCTTT

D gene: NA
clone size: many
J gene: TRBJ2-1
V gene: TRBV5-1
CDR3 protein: CASSLSGSYNEQFF
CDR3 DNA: TGCGCCAGCAGCTTGAGTGGATCCTACAATGAGCAGTTCTTC

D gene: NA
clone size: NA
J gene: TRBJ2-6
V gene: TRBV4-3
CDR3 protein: CASSPAMAGANVLTF
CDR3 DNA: TGCGCCAGCAGCCCAGCTATGGCTGGGGCCAACGTCCTGACTTTC

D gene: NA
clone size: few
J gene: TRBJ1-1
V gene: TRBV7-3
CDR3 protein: CASSSTPNTEAFF
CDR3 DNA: TGTGCCAGCAGCTCAACACCAAACACTGAAGCTTTCTTT

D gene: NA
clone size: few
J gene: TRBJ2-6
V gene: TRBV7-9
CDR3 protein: CASSFWTALSGANVLTF
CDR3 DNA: TGTGCCAGCAGCTTTTGGACAGCTCTCTCTGGGGCCAACGTCCTGACTTTC

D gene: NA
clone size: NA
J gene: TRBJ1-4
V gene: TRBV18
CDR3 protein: CASSQGTASNEKLFF
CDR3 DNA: TGTGCCAGCTCACAAGGAACGGCAAGTAATGAAAAACTGTTTTTT

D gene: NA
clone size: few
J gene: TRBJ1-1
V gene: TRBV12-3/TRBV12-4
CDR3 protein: CASNTGGEAFF
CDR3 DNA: TGTGCCAGCAACACGGGGGGGGAAGCTTTCTTT

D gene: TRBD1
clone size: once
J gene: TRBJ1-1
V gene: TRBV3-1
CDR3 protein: CASSQDLQGVAAFF
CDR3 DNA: TGTGCCAGCAGCCAAGATTTACAGGGGGTAGCAGCTTTCTTT

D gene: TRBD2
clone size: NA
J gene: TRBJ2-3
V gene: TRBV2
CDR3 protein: CASEGTSDTDTQYF
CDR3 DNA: TGTGCCAGTGAAGGGACTAGCGACACAGATACGCAGTATTTT

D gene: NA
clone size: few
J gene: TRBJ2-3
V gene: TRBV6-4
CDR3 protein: CASSDASEDADTQYF
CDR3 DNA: TGTGCCAGCAGTGACGCTAGTGAGGACGCAGATACGCAGTATTTT

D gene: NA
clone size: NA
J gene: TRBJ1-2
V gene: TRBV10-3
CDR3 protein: CAISADSPLPGGYTF
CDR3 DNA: TGTGCCATCAGTGCAGACTCCCCGCTACCGGGTGGCTACACCTTC

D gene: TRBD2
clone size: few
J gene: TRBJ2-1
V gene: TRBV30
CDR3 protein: CAWTTSGRAGEQFF
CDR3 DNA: TGTGCCTGGACGACTAGCGGGAGGGCCGGTGAGCAGTTCTTC

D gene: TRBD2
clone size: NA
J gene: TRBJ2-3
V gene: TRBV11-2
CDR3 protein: CASSLGGGLAGRDTQYF
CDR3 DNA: TGTGCCAGCAGCTTAGGAGGTGGACTAGCGGGTCGGGATACGCAGTATTTT

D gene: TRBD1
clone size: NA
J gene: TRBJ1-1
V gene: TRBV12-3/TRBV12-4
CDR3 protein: CASSSRQGRVTEAFF
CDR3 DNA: TGTGCCAGCAGTTCCAGACAGGGGAGGGTCACTGAAGCTTTCTTT

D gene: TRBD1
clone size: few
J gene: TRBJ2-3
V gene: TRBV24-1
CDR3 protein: CATSDWGTGSSTDTQYF
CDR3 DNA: TGTGCCACCAGTGATTGGGGGACAGGGTCCTCCACAGATACGCAGTATTTT

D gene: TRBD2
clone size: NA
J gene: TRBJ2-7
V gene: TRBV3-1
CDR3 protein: CASSRYLAGNEQYF
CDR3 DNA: TGTGCCAGCAGCCGTTACCTAGCGGGAAACGAGCAGTACTTC

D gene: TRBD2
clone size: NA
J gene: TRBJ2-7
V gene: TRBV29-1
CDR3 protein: CSVVGTSGGGSYEQYF
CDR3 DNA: TGCAGCGTGGTCGGGACTAGCGGGGGCGGCTCCTACGAGCAGTACTTC

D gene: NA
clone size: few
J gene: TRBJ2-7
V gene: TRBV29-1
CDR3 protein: CSVVIGGLNSYEQYF
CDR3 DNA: TGCAGCGTTGTGATAGGGGGGCTGAACTCCTACGAGCAGTACTTC

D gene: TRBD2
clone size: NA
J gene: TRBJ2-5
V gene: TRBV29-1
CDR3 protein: CSVVGAGLAGWAQYF
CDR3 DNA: TGCAGCGTTGTGGGGGCCGGACTAGCGGGATGGGCCCAGTACTTC

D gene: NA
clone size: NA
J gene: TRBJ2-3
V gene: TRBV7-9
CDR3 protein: CASSPFGSQASLPDTQYF
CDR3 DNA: TGTGCCAGCAGCCCCTTCGGTTCGCAGGCCTCCCTCCCAGATACGCAGTATTTT

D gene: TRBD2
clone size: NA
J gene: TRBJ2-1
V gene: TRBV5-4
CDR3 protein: CASSWGALSGGAEEQFF
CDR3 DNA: TGTGCCAGCAGCTGGGGGGCTTTGAGCGGGGGGGCCGAAGAGCAGTTCTTC